These 15 T cell receptor beta chains were all obtained from the same sample, sequenced in a study of blood T cell repertoires in COVID-19. The assay was immunoSEQ multiplex PCR, and TCRdb's table has in-frame clones only and misses some. In the table there are about 16,000 clones, around 88% of which are singletons. The sample was peripheral blood. These receptors originate from a human donor in a cohort sampled during active COVID-19.

The chain is built from TRBV19 and TRBJ2-6, with D tentatively TRBD2 (5 bases). The CDR3 is made up of 15 amino acids. Germline-derived CDR1 and CDR2 are LNHDA and SQIVND (reference sequence). The germline V and J ends were trimmed by 1 base and 7 bases, with 11 bases remaining between them. CDR3 coding DNA: TGTGCCAGTAGTATAGGCCGGGGTGGAGCCAACGTCCTGACTTTC. Translation: CASSIGRGGANVLTF.

The chain carries TRBV5-4 and TRBJ2-3; D might be TRBD2 (6 bases). The germline V gene has CDR1 SGHNT and CDR2 YYREEE (reference sequence). Trimming shortened V by 3 bases and J by 5 bases, and 13 bases separated the two germline ends. The CDR3 length is 14 residues. The CDR3 region is CASSSGGSRDTQYF. CDR3 DNA sequence: TGTGCCAGCAGCTCCGGGGGAAGTAGAGATACGCAGTATTTT.

The rearrangement links TRBV11-2 to TRBJ2-2; no reliable D call. CDR3 size: 15 residues. With 2 bases removed from V and 2 bases from J, the gap between germline ends came to 9 bases. Germline V gene sequence: CDR1 SGHAT, CDR2 FQNNGV. CDR3 residues: CASSLFGGNTGELFF. CDR3 nucleotide sequence: TGTGCCAGCAGCTTATTCGGCGGAAACACCGGGGAGCTGTTTTTT.

The chain links TRBV14 to TRBJ1-1, with 9 bases fitting TRBD1. The germline V gene encodes CDR1 SGHDN and CDR2 FVKESK. The CDR3 is made up of 16 amino acids. J lost 1 base, V lost 0 bases, and 3 bases had no gene match. The chain's CDR3 is CASSQDRDRANTEAFF. The CDR3 bases are TGTGCCAGCAGCCAAGACCGGGACAGGGCGAACACTGAAGCTTTCTTT. Full variable domain (remainder filled in from reference TRBV14 and TRBJ1-1): EAGVTQFPSHSVIEKGQTVTLRCDPISGHDNLYWYRRVMGKEIKFLLHFVKESKQDESGMPNNRFLAERTGGTYSTLKVQPAELEDSGVYFCASSQDRDRANTEAFFGQGTRLTVV.

This sequence joins TRBV6-4 and TRBJ1-6; maybe TRBD1 (5 bases). This CDR3 region has 15 residues. V was cut by 4 bases and J by 6 bases, with 13 bases left in between. Looked up from germline, CDR1 is MRHNA and CDR2 is SNTAGT. DNA of the CDR3: TGTGCCAGCAGTGCCCTCGGGCAGGGTAATTCACCCCTCCACTTT. Its protein is CASSALGQGNSPLHF.

The V and J genes are TRBV3-1 (or the pseudogene TRBV3-2) and TRBJ1-5, with 8 bases that match TRBD1. Trimming cost V 4 bases and J 0 bases; bases outside gene matches: 14. Germline CDR1 and CDR2: LGHDT and YNNKEL (reference sequence). The CDR3 length is 19 residues. CDR3 amino acids: CASSPGGTGRRFSNQPQHF. Here the CDR3 DNA reads TGTGCCAGCAGCCCCGGGGGGACAGGCCGTCGGTTTAGCAATCAGCCCCAGCATTTT.

The chain couples TRBV7-2 to TRBJ2-7; 11 nucleotides agree with TRBD2. The CDR3 loop spans 15 amino acids. Germline CDR1 reads SGHTA; CDR2 reads FQGNSA. J was trimmed by 3 bases and V by 4 bases; bases with no gene match: 5. The CDR3 region is CASSSQLAGVYEQYF. The DNA for the CDR3 is TGTGCCAGCAGCTCCCAACTAGCGGGGGTCTACGAGCAGTACTTC.

This rearrangement joins TRBV2 to TRBJ2-1; a weak D match, TRBD2 (6 bases). The CDR3 totals 15 residues. Looked up from germline, CDR1 is SNHLY and CDR2 is FYNNEI. V dropped 8 bases and J dropped 3 bases, with 17 bases sitting between them. The CDR3 nucleotides read TGTGCCAGCTTAAGGAGGGAAATGGGCTACAATGAGCAGTTCTTC. Amino acid sequence: CASLRREMGYNEQFF.

The chain joins TRBV7-9 to TRBJ2-7, with D maybe TRBD2 (7 bases). Germline V gene data show CDR1 as SEHNR and CDR2 as FQNEAQ (reference sequence). The length of the CDR3 is 16 residues. Trimming stripped 10 bases from V and 3 bases from J, with 25 bases between. As DNA, the CDR3 is TGTGCCATCCTAAGTTGGTCCGGGGGGCAGCACTACGAGCAGTACTTC. Translating it yields CAILSWSGGQHYEQYF.

This chain joins TRBV3-1 (or the pseudogene TRBV3-2) and TRBJ2-3; TRBD2 aligns across 9 bases. V lost 2 bases, J lost 0 bases, and 6 bases stayed unmatched. From germline, CDR1 is LGHDT and CDR2 YNNKEL (reference sequence). The CDR3 loop spans 17 amino acids. CDR3 protein: CASSQSGLASSTDTQYF. CDR3 bases: TGTGCCAGCAGCCAATCCGGACTAGCGTCGAGCACAGATACGCAGTATTTT.

J is TRBJ1-2 and V is TRBV6-6; 7 nucleotides agree with TRBD1. The junction had 8 bases not matched to a gene; V was cut back by 5 bases and J by 2 bases. The CDR3 loop spans 15 amino acids. Germline CDR1 MNHNY, CDR2 SVGAGI (reference sequence). The CDR3 DNA reads TGTGCCAGCAGTCCCTCGGGACAGCGGAACTATGGCTACACCTTC. It encodes CASSPSGQRNYGYTF.

The chain has TRBV30 and TRBJ1-6; no reliable D call. Germline CDR1 and CDR2: GTSNPN and SVGIG (reference sequence). The CDR3 consists of 14 residues. The ends were cut back, 3 bases at V and 2 bases at J, with 8 bases in the middle. The CDR3 loop reads CAWSVDPYNSPLHF. CDR3 sequence (DNA): TGTGCCTGGAGCGTAGATCCCTATAATTCACCCCTCCACTTT.

The chain carries TRBV29-1 and TRBJ1-1, with D possibly being TRBD1 (6 bases). Germline V lookup: CDR1 SQVTM, CDR2 ANQGSEA. CDR3 length: 13 residues. The V gene lost 5 bases and the J gene lost 1 base, with 11 bases spanning the gap. CDR3 sequence (DNA): TGCAGCGTTCCCGGACAGACGAACACTGAAGCTTTCTTT. Translation: CSVPGQTNTEAFF. Filled out from reference TRBV29-1 and TRBJ1-1, the complete variable domain reads SAVISQKPSRDICQRGTSLTIQCQVDSQVTMMFWYRQQPGQSLTLIATANQGSEATYESGFVIDKFPISRPNLTFSTLTVSNMSPEDSSIYLCSVPGQTNTEAFFGQGTRLTVV.

The chain carries TRBV2 and TRBJ2-2; 8 bases align to TRBD1. Germline V gene sequence: CDR1 SNHLY, CDR2 FYNNEI. Germline trimming cut 8 bases from V and 3 bases from J; bases unmatched to any gene: 8. The CDR3 contains 15 residues. In nucleotides, the CDR3 is TGTGCCAGCGGGACCGGGACAGGTTACACCGGGGAGCTGTTTTTT. Translation: CASGTGTGYTGELFF.

The chain joins TRBV7-6 to TRBJ1-2, with 7 bases aligning to TRBD1. Germline V gene lookup returns CDR1 SGHVS and CDR2 FNYEAQ. This CDR3 contains 14 residues. J gave up 3 bases and V 5 bases, and 6 bases lay outside the gene matches. CDR3 in amino acids: CASSPLQGDYGYTF. For the CDR3, the DNA is TGTGCCAGCAGCCCCCTCCAGGGGGACTATGGCTACACCTTC.